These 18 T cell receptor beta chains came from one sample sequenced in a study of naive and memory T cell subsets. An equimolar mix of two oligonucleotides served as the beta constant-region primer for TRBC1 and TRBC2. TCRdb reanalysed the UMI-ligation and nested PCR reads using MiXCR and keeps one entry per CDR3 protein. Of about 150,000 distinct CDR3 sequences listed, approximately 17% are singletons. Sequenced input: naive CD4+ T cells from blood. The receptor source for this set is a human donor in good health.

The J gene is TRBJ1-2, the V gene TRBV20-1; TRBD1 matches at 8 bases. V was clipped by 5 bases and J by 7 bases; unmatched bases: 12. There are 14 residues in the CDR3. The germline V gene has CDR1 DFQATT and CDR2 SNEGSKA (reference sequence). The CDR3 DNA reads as TGCAGTGCTGGCGAGGGGGCAGGGGGCCGTGGCTACACCTTC. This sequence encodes CSAGEGAGGRGYTF.

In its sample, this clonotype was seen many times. The DNA for the CDR3 is TGTGCCAGCAGTCCCGGCTACGAGCAGTACTTC. Translation: CASSPGYEQYF. The chain couples TRBV7-9 to TRBJ2-7; the D is unclear. CDR3 length equals 11 residues. V lost 6 bases, J lost 3 bases, and 6 bases lay in between. The germline CDR1 and CDR2 sequences are SEHNR and FQNEAQ (reference sequence).

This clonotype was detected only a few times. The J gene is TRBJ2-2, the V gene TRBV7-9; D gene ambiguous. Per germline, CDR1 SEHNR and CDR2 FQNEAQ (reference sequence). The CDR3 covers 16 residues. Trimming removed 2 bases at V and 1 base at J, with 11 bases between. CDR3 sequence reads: CASSLSRSENTGELFF. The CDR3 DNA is TGTGCCAGCAGCTTAAGTCGGTCAGAGAACACCGGGGAGCTGTTTTTT.

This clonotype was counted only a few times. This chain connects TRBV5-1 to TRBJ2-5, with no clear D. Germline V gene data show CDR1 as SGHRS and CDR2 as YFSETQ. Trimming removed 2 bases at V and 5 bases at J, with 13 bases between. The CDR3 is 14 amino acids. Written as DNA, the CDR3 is TGCGCCAGCAGCTTCGCCACGTCGGCGGAGACCCAGTACTTC. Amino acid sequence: CASSFATSAETQYF.

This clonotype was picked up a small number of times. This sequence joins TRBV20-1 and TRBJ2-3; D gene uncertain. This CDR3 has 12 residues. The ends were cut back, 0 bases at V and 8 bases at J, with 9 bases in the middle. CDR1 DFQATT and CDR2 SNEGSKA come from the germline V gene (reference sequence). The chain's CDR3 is CSARDDGATQYF. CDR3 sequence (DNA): TGCAGTGCTAGAGATGATGGCGCTACGCAGTATTTT.

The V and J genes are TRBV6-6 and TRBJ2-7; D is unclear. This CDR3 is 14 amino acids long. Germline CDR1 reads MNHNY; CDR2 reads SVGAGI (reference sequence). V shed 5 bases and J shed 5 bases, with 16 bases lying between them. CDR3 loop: CASSRAGSWDEQYF. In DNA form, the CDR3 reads TGTGCCAGCAGTCGAGCCGGGTCCTGGGACGAGCAGTACTTC.

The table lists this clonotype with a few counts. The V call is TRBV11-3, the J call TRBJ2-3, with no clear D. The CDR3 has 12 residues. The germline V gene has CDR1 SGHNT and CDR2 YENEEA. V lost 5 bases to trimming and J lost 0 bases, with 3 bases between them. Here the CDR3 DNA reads TGTGCCAGCAGCCGAAGCACAGATACGCAGTATTTT. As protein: CASSRSTDTQYF.

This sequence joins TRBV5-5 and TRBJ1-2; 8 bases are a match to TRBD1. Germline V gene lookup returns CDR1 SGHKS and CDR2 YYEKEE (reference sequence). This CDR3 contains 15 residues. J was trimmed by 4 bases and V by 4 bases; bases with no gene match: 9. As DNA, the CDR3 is TGTGCCAGCAGCCCAGACAGGGGAAGGACCTATGGCTACACCTTC. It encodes CASSPDRGRTYGYTF.

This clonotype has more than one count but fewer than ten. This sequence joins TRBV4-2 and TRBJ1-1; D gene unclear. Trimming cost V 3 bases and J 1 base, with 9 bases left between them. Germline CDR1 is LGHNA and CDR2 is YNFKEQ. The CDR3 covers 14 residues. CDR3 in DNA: TGTGCCAGCAGCCAGGGCAGCCCGAACACTGAAGCTTTCTTT. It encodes CASSQGSPNTEAFF.

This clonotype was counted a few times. CDR3 bases: TGTGCCAGCAGCTTGGACCTGAACACTGAAGCTTTCTTT. Translated, it gives CASSLDLNTEAFF. The rearrangement links TRBV5-4 to TRBJ1-1; no clear D. V lost 0 bases, J lost 0 bases, and 3 bases lay in between. This CDR3 spans 13 amino acids. Germline V gene sequence: CDR1 SGHNT, CDR2 YYREEE (reference sequence).

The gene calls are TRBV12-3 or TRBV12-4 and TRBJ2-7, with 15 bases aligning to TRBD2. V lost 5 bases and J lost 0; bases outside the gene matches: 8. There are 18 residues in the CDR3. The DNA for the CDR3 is TGTGCCAGCAGTCCGGGGACTAGCGGGAGGCTCAGCTCCTACGAGCAGTACTTC. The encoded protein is CASSPGTSGRLSSYEQYF.

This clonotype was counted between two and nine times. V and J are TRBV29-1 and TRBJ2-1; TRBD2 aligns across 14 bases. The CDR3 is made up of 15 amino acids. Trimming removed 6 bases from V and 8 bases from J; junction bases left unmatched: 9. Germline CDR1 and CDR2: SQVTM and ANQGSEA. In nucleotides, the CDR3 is TGCAGCGTATTAGGGACTAGCGGGAGATATGATGAGCAGTTCTTC. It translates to CSVLGTSGRYDEQFF.

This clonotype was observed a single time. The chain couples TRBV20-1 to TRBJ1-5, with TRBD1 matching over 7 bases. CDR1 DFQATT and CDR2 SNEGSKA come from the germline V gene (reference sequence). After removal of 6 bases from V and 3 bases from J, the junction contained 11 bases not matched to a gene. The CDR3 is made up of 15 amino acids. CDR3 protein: CSARDGTEFNQPQHF. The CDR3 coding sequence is TGCAGTGCGAGGGACGGGACAGAATTCAATCAGCCCCAGCATTTT.

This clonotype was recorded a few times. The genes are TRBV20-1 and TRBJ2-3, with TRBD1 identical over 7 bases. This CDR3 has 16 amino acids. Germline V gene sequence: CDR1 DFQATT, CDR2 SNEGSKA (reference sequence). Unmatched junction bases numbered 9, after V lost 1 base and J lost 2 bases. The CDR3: CSARGTGYSPTDTQYF. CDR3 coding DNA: TGCAGTGCTAGAGGGACAGGCTACTCGCCCACAGATACGCAGTATTTT.

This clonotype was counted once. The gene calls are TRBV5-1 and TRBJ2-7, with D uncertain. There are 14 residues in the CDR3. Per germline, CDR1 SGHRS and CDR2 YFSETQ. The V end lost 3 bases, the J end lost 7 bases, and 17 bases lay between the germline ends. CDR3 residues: CASSYAQTASEQYF. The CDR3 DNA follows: TGCGCCAGCAGCTACGCACAGACTGCATCGGAGCAGTACTTC.

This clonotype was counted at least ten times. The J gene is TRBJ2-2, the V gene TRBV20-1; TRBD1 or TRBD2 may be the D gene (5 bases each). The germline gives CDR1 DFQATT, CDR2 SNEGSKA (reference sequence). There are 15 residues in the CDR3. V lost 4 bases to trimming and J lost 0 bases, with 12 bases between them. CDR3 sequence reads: CSAMGTSTNTGELFF. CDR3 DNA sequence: TGCAGTGCTATGGGGACGTCCACGAACACCGGGGAGCTGTTTTTT.

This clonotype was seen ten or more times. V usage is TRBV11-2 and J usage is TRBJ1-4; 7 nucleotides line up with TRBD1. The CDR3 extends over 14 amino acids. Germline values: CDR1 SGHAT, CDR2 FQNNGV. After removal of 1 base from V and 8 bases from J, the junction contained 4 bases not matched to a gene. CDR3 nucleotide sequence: TGTGCCAGCAGCTTAGCAGGGGGGAAGGAAAAACTGTTTTTT. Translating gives CASSLAGGKEKLFF.

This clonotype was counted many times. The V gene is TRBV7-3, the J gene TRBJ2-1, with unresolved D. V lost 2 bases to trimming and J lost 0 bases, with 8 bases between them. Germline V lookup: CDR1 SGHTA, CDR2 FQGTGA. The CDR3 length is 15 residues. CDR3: CASSLLPSSYNEQFF. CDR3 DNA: TGTGCCAGCAGCTTACTCCCCAGCTCCTACAATGAGCAGTTCTTC. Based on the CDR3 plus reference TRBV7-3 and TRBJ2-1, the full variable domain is GAGVSQTPSNKVTEKGKYVELRCDPISGHTALYWYRQSLGQGPEFLIYFQGTGAADDSGLPNDRFFAVRPEGSVSTLKIQRTERGDSAVYLCASSLLPSSYNEQFFGPGTRLTVL.